These 9 T cell receptor beta chains originate from one sample sequenced in a study of OX40 agonist ivuxolimab in advanced cancers. Data came from immunoSEQ multiplex PCR; TCRdb stores just in-frame clones and leaves some out. Of tens of thousands of clones in the sample, approximately 80% were seen once. The sample was CD4+ or CD8+ T cells sorted from blood, taken in a trial of the OX40 agonist ivuxolimab. These receptors were taken from an adult with an advanced solid tumor such as melanoma, head and neck, liver or kidney cancer.

The V and J genes are TRBV20-1 and TRBJ2-5; D call uncertain. V dropped 6 bases and J dropped 4 bases, with 9 bases sitting between them. The CDR3 covers 11 residues. The germline CDR1 and CDR2 sequences are DFQATT and SNEGSKA (reference sequence). The CDR3 DNA reads TGCAGTGCAAGATTCGGAGAGACCCAGTACTTC. It translates to CSARFGETQYF.

V is TRBV7-2 and J is TRBJ2-3; possible D gene TRBD1, 6 bases. Per germline, CDR1 SGHTA and CDR2 FQGNSA. The CDR3 has 18 amino acids. Trimming stripped 6 bases from V and 0 bases from J, with 22 bases between. The CDR3 DNA reads as TGTGCCAGCAGACGCCCGGGACATAAAACCGTCAGCACAGATACGCAGTATTTT. This sequence encodes CASRRPGHKTVSTDTQYF.

The V call is TRBV9, the J call TRBJ1-5; 7 nucleotides match TRBD1. Germline assignment: CDR1 SGDLS and CDR2 YYNGEE. The V and J ends lost 4 bases and 4 bases, in that order; junction bases with no gene match: 5. The CDR3 covers 14 residues. This CDR3 is CASSLGTANQPQHF. The CDR3 nucleotides read TGTGCCAGCAGCTTAGGGACAGCAAATCAGCCCCAGCATTTT.

This chain links TRBV10-3 with TRBJ2-1; 9 positions match TRBD1. Looked up from germline, CDR1 is ENHRY and CDR2 is SYGVKD. The ends lost 7 bases at V and 6 bases at J; junction bases unmatched: 10. There are 15 residues in the CDR3. The CDR3 loop is CAINSGTGTFNEQFF. Here the CDR3 DNA reads TGTGCCATCAATTCCGGGACAGGGACATTCAATGAGCAGTTCTTC.

This clone appeared a few times. The chain joins TRBV6-1 to TRBJ2-5; TRBD2 aligns across 14 bases. V lost 1 base to trimming and J lost 5 bases; unmatched junction nucleotides: 6. Germline V gene data show CDR1 as MNHNS and CDR2 as SASEGT. The CDR3 loop spans 17 amino acids. The CDR3 DNA reads as TGTGCCAGCAGTGAAGGGACTAGCGGGGGGTACCGGGAGACCCAGTACTTC. Translation gives CASSEGTSGGYRETQYF.

V and J are TRBV6-6 and TRBJ1-5, with D possibly being TRBD1 (5 bases). Trimming cost V 2 bases and J 8 bases, with 16 bases left between them. The CDR3 spans 15 residues. Per germline, CDR1 MNHNY and CDR2 SVGAGI (reference sequence). The CDR3 bases are TGTGCCAGCAGTTACGACCCTCAGGGAGCTGAGCCCCAGCATTTT. Translation gives CASSYDPQGAEPQHF.

V is TRBV7-2 and J is TRBJ2-5; the D gene is possibly TRBD1 (5 bases). The CDR3 contains 13 residues. CDR1 SGHTA and CDR2 FQGNSA come from the germline V gene. Trimming removed 5 bases from V and 2 bases from J, with 9 bases in between. CDR3 DNA: TGTGCCAGCAGCCTGGGGCTGCAAGAGACCCAGTACTTC. Translated: CASSLGLQETQYF.

In DNA form, the CDR3 reads TGTGCCAGCAGGGCGCCTGAAGCTTTCTTT. It is translated as CASRAPEAFF. This chain uses TRBV6-4 with TRBJ1-1; D gene uncertain. The CDR3 has 10 residues. Trimming cost V 6 bases and J 6 bases, with 5 bases left between them. Germline loops: CDR1 MRHNA, CDR2 SNTAGT.

The V gene is TRBV18, the J gene TRBJ1-1, with 7 positions matching TRBD1. Trimming cost V 2 bases and J 2 bases; bases outside gene matches: 2. Germline V gives CDR1 KGHSH, CDR2 LQKENI. The CDR3 length is 14 residues. The CDR3 region is CASSPRTGNTEAFF. In DNA form, the CDR3 reads TGTGCCAGCTCACCAAGGACAGGAAACACTGAAGCTTTCTTT.